Following are 27 T cell receptor beta chains from one sample sequenced in a study of cytomegalovirus exposure and HLA in healthy donors. PCR was performed using 60 Vbeta and 13 Jbeta primers. The protocol was immunoSEQ multiplex PCR, while the TCRdb copy is restricted to in-frame clones and leaves out a portion. The sample records tens of thousands of clones, roughly 90% being singletons. The material sequenced was PBMCs. The receptors were sampled from a woman aged 18-29 years in good health and CMV-seronegative.

This sequence joins TRBV4-1 and TRBJ2-7, with a weak D call TRBD1 (5 bases). Trimming pared 0 bases from V and 3 bases from J, leaving 21 bases between. The CDR3 contains 18 residues. Germline CDR1 MGHRA, CDR2 YSYEKL. The CDR3 DNA reads as TGCGCCAGCAGCCAAGATCTAGGGGCGCGAAGTCTACTCTACGAGCAGTACTTC. Its protein is CASSQDLGARSLLYEQYF.

The gene calls are TRBV7-2 and TRBJ2-2; TRBD2 matches 9 bases. Trimming at V came to 0 bases and at J to 6 bases, leaving 11 bases not matched to a gene. The CDR3 extends over 18 amino acids. Germline V CDR1 and CDR2: SGHTA, FQGNSA. DNA for the CDR3: TGTGCCAGCAGCTTAGCCGTTAGCGGGAGTGCTTTTTCCGGGGAGCTGTTTTTT. The encoded protein is CASSLAVSGSAFSGELFF.

The chain joins TRBV10-3 to TRBJ2-3; no clear D. Germline CDR1 is ENHRY and CDR2 is SYGVKD. CDR3 length: 13 amino acids. Trimming took off 6 bases at V and 0 bases at J, with 7 bases between the two ends. As DNA, the CDR3 is TGTGCCATCAGACACGAAAGCACAGATACGCAGTATTTT. It specifies CAIRHESTDTQYF.

This chain connects TRBV10-3 to TRBJ2-7, with a possible D match to TRBD2 (6 bases). The germline gives CDR1 ENHRY, CDR2 SYGVKD. This CDR3 is built from 15 residues. V was cut by 2 bases and J by 3 bases, with 14 bases left in between. The CDR3 spells CAISERSQAGYEQYF. The CDR3 coding sequence is TGTGCCATCAGTGAGAGGAGCCAAGCGGGCTACGAGCAGTACTTC.

The V gene is TRBV7-2, the J gene TRBJ2-2, with D unclear. The CDR3 contains 15 residues. Germline CDR1 reads SGHTA; CDR2 reads FQGNSA. The ends were cut back, 2 bases at V and 4 bases at J, with 11 bases in the middle. CDR3 protein: CASSLSLGTTGELFF. The CDR3, as DNA: TGTGCCAGCAGCTTAAGTCTCGGTACCACCGGGGAGCTGTTTTTT.

V and J are TRBV7-4 and TRBJ2-7; 7 bases map to TRBD1. The junction had 5 bases not matched to a gene; V was cut back by 1 base and J by 2 bases. The CDR3 extends over 15 amino acids. Per germline, CDR1 SGHVT and CDR2 SQSDAQ. CDR3 sequence (DNA): TGTGCCAGCAGCTTAGGACAGGGAGCGACCTACGAGCAGTACTTC. As protein: CASSLGQGATYEQYF.

J is TRBJ2-2 and V is TRBV7-2, with a possible D match to TRBD1 (6 bases). The length of the CDR3 is 15 residues. CDR1 is SGHTA, CDR2 FQGNSA, per germline. V was shortened by 3 bases and J by 4 bases, with 12 bases between the two germline ends. The CDR3 loop reads CASSLQGSGTGELFF. Written as DNA, the CDR3 is TGTGCCAGCAGCTTGCAGGGGTCTGGCACCGGGGAGCTGTTTTTT.

This clone was observed once. This chain joins TRBV10-1 and TRBJ2-1; 7 bases match TRBD1. V lost 6 bases and J lost 4; bases outside the gene matches: 6. Germline loops: CDR1 WNHNN, CDR2 SYGVQD (reference sequence). The length of the CDR3 is 14 residues. The CDR3 coding sequence is TGCGCCAGCAGCGCCGGGACAGCATACAATGAGCAGTTCTTC. It yields the protein CASSAGTAYNEQFF.

The rearrangement uses TRBV27 and TRBJ2-3; D is uncertain. The CDR3 has 15 amino acids. Trimming stripped 6 bases from V and 1 base from J, with 14 bases between. Germline assignment: CDR1 MNHEY and CDR2 SMNVEV (reference sequence). CDR3 region: CASSEFDPGTDTQYF. The CDR3 region has the DNA TGTGCCAGCAGCGAGTTCGATCCTGGCACAGATACGCAGTATTTT.

This clone appeared a few times. The V and J genes are TRBV30 and TRBJ2-7; D not resolved. The germline gives CDR1 GTSNPN, CDR2 SVGIG (reference sequence). The CDR3 runs to 12 residues. The germline V and J ends were trimmed by 4 bases and 1 base, with 8 bases remaining between them. The CDR3 region is CAWTLGSYEQYF. CDR3 bases: TGTGCCTGGACACTCGGTTCCTACGAGCAGTACTTC.

This clone has a single count. The chain joins TRBV6-6 to TRBJ2-3, with TRBD1 matching over 10 bases. Losses at the gene ends were 6 bases for V and 3 bases for J; bases not matched to a gene: 9. Germline V lookup: CDR1 MNHNY, CDR2 SVGAGI (reference sequence). The CDR3 sequence is 16 residues long. The CDR3 nucleotides read TGTGCCAGCAGAACCGGGACAGGGGAAGGGACAGATACGCAGTATTTT. Amino acids: CASRTGTGEGTDTQYF.

V usage is TRBV27 and J usage is TRBJ2-7, with 9 bases aligning to TRBD1. The junction had 1 base not matched to a gene; V was cut back by 1 base and J by 0 bases. This CDR3 has 15 amino acids. The germline V gene has CDR1 MNHEY and CDR2 SMNVEV (reference sequence). The CDR3 DNA reads TGTGCCAGCAGTTTATTGGGACAGGGCTCCTACGAGCAGTACTTC. This encodes CASSLLGQGSYEQYF.

This chain links TRBV11-3 with TRBJ2-1, with 11 nucleotides matching TRBD2. With V trimmed by 2 bases and J by 4 bases, 7 bases remained unmatched. This CDR3 is built from 17 residues. Germline CDR1 SGHNT, CDR2 YENEEA. The CDR3 bases are TGTGCCAGCAGCTTAAAATTAGCGGGAGGGTTTTACAATGAGCAGTTCTTC. Translation gives CASSLKLAGGFYNEQFF.

This rearrangement joins TRBV6-5 to TRBJ1-2; 9 nucleotides align to TRBD1. Losses at the gene ends were 1 base for V and 4 bases for J; bases not matched to a gene: 7. Germline V lookup: CDR1 MNHEY, CDR2 SVGAGI. This CDR3 has 16 amino acids. CDR3 sequence (DNA): TGTGCCAGCAGTTACTTACCGGGACAGGGCTCCTATGGCTACACCTTC. Translating it yields CASSYLPGQGSYGYTF.

The rearrangement uses TRBV18 and TRBJ2-1; the match to TRBD2 covers 8 bases. Germline V lookup: CDR1 KGHSH, CDR2 LQKENI. The CDR3 spans 15 residues. The trim removed 5 bases at V and 5 bases at J, leaving 8 bases unmatched. The CDR3 here is CASSRTSGVHNEQFF. CDR3 DNA: TGTGCCAGCTCAAGAACTAGCGGAGTTCACAATGAGCAGTTCTTC.

V and J are TRBV4-1 and TRBJ2-1, with 8 positions matching TRBD2. In germline, CDR1 is MGHRA, CDR2 YSYEKL. After removal of 4 bases from V and 0 bases from J, the junction contained 2 bases not matched to a gene. The CDR3 has 15 amino acids. The CDR3 coding sequence is TGCGCCAGCAGCCCGGGGGGGATCTCCTACAATGAGCAGTTCTTC. It is translated as CASSPGGISYNEQFF.

V and J are TRBV19 and TRBJ2-6; unclear D gene. The V end lost 6 bases, the J end lost 4 bases, and 7 bases lay between the germline ends. This CDR3 has 13 amino acids. Germline lookup yields CDR1 LNHDA and CDR2 SQIVND (reference sequence). The CDR3 bases are TGTGCCAGTAGCGGTCGGGGGGCCAACGTCCTGACTTTC. Its protein product is CASSGRGANVLTF.

This chain links TRBV30 with TRBJ1-2, with TRBD1 matching over 7 bases. V shed 2 bases, J shed 4 bases, and the junction held 13 bases outside the gene matches. The CDR3 extends over 16 amino acids. Per germline, CDR1 GTSNPN and CDR2 SVGIG (reference sequence). CDR3 region: CAWSKDVPGTAYGYTF. The CDR3 DNA reads TGTGCCTGGAGTAAAGACGTCCCGGGGACAGCCTATGGCTACACCTTC.

This chain connects TRBV5-1 to TRBJ2-7; 10 bases are shared with TRBD1. Trimming removed 3 bases from V and 3 bases from J; junction bases left unmatched: 6. Germline V CDR1 and CDR2: SGHRS, YFSETQ. The CDR3 has 15 residues. CDR3 DNA: TGCGCCAGCAGCTCCGGACAGGGGGGAGGCTACGAGCAGTACTTC. This codes for CASSSGQGGGYEQYF.

The chain couples TRBV7-9 to TRBJ2-2; 13 positions agree with TRBD2. V dropped 4 bases and J dropped 7; count of bases not matched to a gene: 6. Germline loops: CDR1 SEHNR, CDR2 FQNEAQ (reference sequence). The CDR3 runs to 16 residues. CDR3 bases: TGTGCCAGCAGCTCCGGACTAGCGGGAGTTGTCGGGGAGCTGTTTTTT. It codes for CASSSGLAGVVGELFF.

The chain is built from TRBV11-3 and TRBJ2-1; 11 bases line up with TRBD2. Trimming took 1 base from V and 9 from J; bases not matched to a gene: 8. Germline lookup yields CDR1 SGHNT and CDR2 YENEEA. This CDR3 is built from 16 residues. CDR3: CASSLGALAGGGEQFF. The CDR3 nucleotides read TGTGCCAGCAGCTTAGGTGCCCTAGCGGGAGGCGGTGAGCAGTTCTTC.

J is TRBJ2-1 and V is TRBV7-8; 14 positions agree with TRBD2. This CDR3 comprises 18 residues. With V trimmed by 5 bases and J by 5 bases, 11 bases remained unmatched. Germline CDR1 is SGHVS and CDR2 is FQNEAQ. CDR3 sequence reads: CASSPGRLAGGENNEQFF. CDR3 nucleotide sequence: TGTGCCAGCAGCCCCGGGAGACTAGCGGGGGGGGAAAACAATGAGCAGTTCTTC.

A note on this clone: Other nucleotide sequences in the sample specify the same CDR3. J is TRBJ2-5 and V is TRBV28; TRBD1 matches 7 bases. Losses at the gene ends were 6 bases for V and 5 bases for J; bases not matched to a gene: 12. Germline V lookup: CDR1 MDHEN, CDR2 SYDVKM. This CDR3 spans 15 amino acids. Written as DNA, the CDR3 is TGTGCCAGCAGCCGGGACAGATTTGAGCAGGAGACCCAGTACTTC. The encoded protein is CASSRDRFEQETQYF. The whole variable domain, filled in from reference TRBV28 and TRBJ2-5, reads DVKVTQSSRYLVKRTGEKVFLECVQDMDHENMFWYRQDPGLGLRLIYFSYDVKMKEKGDIPEGYSVSREKKERFSLILESASTNQTSMYLCASSRDRFEQETQYFGPGTRLLVL.

This clone was seen more than once but under ten times. The chain is built from TRBV18 and TRBJ1-5, with D possibly matching TRBD1 (6 bases). Per the germline V gene, CDR1 is KGHSH and CDR2 is LQKENI. The CDR3 loop spans 14 amino acids. V shed 3 bases and J shed 2 bases, with 8 bases lying between them. The chain's CDR3 is CASSPAGGNQPQHF. The CDR3 DNA is TGTGCCAGCTCACCCGCAGGGGGCAATCAGCCCCAGCATTTT.

V gene TRBV10-3 combines with J gene TRBJ1-1; TRBD1 matches 12 bases. The CDR3 runs 12 residues. Germline CDR1 is ENHRY and CDR2 is SYGVKD. Trimming cost V 6 bases and J 8 bases; bases outside gene matches: 1. The CDR3 coding sequence is TGTGCCATCAGCGGGACAGGGGGCGAAGCTTTCTTT. This encodes CAISGTGGEAFF.

In DNA, the CDR3 is TGTGCCAGTAGTCCGAGGGGCGGCGGGAGTTACGAGCAGTACTTC. Translation: CASSPRGGGSYEQYF. The J gene is TRBJ2-7, the V gene TRBV19; 7 bases line up with TRBD2. The CDR3 consists of 15 residues. V lost 5 bases and J lost 4; bases outside the gene matches: 11. The germline CDR1 and CDR2 sequences are LNHDA and SQIVND (reference sequence).

The V and J genes are TRBV11-3 and TRBJ2-3, with 12 bases fitting TRBD1. The CDR3 runs to 15 residues. Germline V gene sequence: CDR1 SGHNT, CDR2 YENEEA. V shed 4 bases, J shed 4 bases, and the junction held 3 bases outside the gene matches. CDR3 coding DNA: TGTGCCAGCAGCTGGGGACAGGGGGCAGCAGATACGCAGTATTTT. Protein: CASSWGQGAADTQYF. The entire variable domain, with the rest obtained from reference TRBV11-3 and TRBJ2-3, is as follows: EAGVVQSPRYKIIEKKQPVAFWCNPISGHNTLYWYLQNLGQGPELLIRYENEEAVDDSQLPKDRFSAERLKGVDSTLKIQPAELGDSAVYLCASSWGQGAADTQYFGPGTRLTVL.